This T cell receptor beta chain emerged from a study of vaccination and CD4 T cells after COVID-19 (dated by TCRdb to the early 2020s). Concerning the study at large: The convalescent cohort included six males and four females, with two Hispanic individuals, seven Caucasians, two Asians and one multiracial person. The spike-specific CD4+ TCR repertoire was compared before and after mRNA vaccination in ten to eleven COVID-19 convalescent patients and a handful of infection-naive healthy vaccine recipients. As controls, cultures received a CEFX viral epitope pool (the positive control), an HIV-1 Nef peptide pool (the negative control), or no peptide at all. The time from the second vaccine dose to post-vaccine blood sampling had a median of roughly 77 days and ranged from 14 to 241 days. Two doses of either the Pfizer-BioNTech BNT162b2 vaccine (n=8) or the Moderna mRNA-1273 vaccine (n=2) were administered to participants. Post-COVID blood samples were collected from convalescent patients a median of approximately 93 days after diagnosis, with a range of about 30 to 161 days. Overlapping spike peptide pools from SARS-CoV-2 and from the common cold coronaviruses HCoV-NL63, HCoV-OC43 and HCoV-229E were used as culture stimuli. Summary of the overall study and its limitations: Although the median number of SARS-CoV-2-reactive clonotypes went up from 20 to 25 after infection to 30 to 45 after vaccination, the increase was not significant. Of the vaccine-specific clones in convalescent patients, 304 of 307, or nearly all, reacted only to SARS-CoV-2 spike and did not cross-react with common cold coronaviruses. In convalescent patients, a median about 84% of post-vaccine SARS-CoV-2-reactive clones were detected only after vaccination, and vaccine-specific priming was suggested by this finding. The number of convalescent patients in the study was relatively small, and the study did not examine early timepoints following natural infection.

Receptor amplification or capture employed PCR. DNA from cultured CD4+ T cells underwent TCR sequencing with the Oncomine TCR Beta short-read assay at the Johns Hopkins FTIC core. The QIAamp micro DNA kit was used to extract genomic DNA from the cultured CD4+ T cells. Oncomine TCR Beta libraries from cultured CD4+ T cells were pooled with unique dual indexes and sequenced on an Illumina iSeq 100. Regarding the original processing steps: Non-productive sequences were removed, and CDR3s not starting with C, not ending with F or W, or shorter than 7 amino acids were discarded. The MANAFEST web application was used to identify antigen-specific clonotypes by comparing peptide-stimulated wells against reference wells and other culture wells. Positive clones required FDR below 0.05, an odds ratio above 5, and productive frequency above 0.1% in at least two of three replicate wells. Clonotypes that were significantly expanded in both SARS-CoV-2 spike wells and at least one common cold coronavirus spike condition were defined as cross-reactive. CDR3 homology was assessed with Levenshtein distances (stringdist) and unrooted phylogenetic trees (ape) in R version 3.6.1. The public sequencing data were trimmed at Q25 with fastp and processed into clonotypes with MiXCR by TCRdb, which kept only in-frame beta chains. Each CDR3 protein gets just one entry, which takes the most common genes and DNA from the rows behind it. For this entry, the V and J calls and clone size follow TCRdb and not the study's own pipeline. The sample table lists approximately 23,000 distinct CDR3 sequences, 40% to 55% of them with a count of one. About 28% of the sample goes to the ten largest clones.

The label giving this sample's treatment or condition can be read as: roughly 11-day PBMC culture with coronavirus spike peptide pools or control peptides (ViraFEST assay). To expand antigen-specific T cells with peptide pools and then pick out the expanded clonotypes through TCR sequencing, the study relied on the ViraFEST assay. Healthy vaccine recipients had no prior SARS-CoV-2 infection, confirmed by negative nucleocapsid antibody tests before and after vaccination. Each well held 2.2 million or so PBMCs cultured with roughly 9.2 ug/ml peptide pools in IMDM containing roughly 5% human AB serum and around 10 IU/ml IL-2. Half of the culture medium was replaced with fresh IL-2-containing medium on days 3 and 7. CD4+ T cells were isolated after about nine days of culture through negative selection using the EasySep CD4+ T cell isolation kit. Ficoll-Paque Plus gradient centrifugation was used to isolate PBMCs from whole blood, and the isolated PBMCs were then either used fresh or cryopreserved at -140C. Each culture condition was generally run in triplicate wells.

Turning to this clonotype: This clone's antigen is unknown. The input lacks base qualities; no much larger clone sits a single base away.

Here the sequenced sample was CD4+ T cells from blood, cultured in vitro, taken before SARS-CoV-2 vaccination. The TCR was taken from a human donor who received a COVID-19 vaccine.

The DNA sequence reads TGTGCCAGCGGAGGGTATGGCTACACCTTC. Protein translation: CASGGYGYTF. Recombination linked TRBV6-2 or TRBV6-3 to TRBJ1-2; no D segment can be confidently identified. Taken from the germline V gene, the CDR1 and CDR2 loops are MNHEY and SVGEGT. The CDR3 runs 10 amino acids, cysteine and phenylalanine included. Just the 30-base CDR3 DNA is kept, in frame starting at base 1. The V and J ends are trimmed by 8 bases and 5 bases, leaving 6 bases between them.